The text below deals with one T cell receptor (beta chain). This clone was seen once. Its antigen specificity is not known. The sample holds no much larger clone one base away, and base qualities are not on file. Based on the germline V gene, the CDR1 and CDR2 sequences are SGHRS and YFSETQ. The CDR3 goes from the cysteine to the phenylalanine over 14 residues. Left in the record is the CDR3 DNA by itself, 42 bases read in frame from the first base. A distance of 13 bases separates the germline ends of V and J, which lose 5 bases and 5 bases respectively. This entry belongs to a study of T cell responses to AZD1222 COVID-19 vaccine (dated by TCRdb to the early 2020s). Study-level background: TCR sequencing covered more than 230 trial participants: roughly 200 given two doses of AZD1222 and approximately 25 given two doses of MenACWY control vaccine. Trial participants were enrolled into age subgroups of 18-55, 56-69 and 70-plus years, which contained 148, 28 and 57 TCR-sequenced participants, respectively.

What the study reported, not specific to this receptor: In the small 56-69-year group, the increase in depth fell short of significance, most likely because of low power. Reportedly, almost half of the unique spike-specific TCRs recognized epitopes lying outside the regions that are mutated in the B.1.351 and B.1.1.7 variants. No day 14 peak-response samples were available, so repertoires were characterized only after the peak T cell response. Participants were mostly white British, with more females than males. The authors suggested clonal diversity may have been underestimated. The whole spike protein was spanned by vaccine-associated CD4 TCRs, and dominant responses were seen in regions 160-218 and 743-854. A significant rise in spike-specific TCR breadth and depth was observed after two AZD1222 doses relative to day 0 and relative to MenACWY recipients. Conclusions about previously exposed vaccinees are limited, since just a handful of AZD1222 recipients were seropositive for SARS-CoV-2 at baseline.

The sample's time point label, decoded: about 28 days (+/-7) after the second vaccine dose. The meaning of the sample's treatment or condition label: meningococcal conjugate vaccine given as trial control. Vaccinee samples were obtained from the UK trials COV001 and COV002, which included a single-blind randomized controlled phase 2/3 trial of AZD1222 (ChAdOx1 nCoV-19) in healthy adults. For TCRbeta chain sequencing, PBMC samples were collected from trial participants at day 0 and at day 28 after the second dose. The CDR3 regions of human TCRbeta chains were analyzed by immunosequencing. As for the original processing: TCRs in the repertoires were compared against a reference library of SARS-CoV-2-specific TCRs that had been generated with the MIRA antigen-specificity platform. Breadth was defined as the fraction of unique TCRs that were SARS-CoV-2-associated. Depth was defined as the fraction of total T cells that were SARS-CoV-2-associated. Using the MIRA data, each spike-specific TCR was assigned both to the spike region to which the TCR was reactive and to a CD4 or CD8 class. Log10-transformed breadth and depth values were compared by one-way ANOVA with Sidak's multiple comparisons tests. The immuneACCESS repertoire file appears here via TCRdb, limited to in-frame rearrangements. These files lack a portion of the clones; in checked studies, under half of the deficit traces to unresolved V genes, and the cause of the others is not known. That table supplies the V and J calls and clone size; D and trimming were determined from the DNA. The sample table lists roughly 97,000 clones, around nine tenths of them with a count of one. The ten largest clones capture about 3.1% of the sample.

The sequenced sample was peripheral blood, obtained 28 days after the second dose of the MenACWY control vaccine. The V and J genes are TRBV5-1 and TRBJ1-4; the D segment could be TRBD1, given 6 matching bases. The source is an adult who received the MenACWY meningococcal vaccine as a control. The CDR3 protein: CASSWGGVNEKLFF. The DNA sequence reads TGCGCCAGCAGTTGGGGGGGCGTCAATGAAAAACTGTTTTTT.